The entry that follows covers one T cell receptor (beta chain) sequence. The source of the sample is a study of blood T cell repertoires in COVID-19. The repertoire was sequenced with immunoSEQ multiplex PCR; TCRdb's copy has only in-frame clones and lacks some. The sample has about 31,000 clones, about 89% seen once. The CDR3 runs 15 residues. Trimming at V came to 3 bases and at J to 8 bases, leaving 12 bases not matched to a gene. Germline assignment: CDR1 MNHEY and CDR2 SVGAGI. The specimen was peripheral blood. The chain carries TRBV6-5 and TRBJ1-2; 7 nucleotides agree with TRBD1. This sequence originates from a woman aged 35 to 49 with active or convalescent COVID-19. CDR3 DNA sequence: TGTGCCAGCAGTTATACAGGGGCCCCAACCCAGGGCTACACCTTC. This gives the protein CASSYTGAPTQGYTF.